These 18 T cell receptor beta chains came from one sample sequenced in a study of early T cells in non-severe SARS-CoV-2 infection. TCRdb re-analysed the 5' RACE reads in MiXCR, keeping a single row per CDR3 protein. There are about 25,000 distinct CDR3 sequences in the sample; 4% to 5.5% occur only once, and about 6.2% lies in the top ten. Sequenced sample: whole blood. The receptors originated from an adult who was a healthcare worker with PCR-confirmed SARS-CoV-2 infection or an uninfected control (not recorded which).

This clonotype has more than one count but fewer than ten. The chain links TRBV7-2 to TRBJ2-7; possibly TRBD1 for D (6 bases). Germline V gives CDR1 SGHTA, CDR2 FQGNSA. The CDR3 runs 13 residues. Trimming stripped 2 bases from V and 6 bases from J, with 11 bases between. This chain's CDR3 is CASSLITGREQYF. DNA for the CDR3: TGTGCCAGCAGCTTAATCACAGGGCGCGAGCAGTACTTC.

CDR3 in amino acids: CASSNSGTDYGYTF. CDR3 DNA sequence: TGTGCCAGCAGCAATTCGGGGACGGACTATGGCTACACCTTC. V gene TRBV7-2 combines with J gene TRBJ1-2; possible D gene TRBD1, 5 bases. The CDR3 runs to 14 residues. The germline V and J ends were trimmed by 5 bases and 3 bases, with 13 bases remaining between them. Germline lookup yields CDR1 SGHTA and CDR2 FQGNSA.

This clonotype came up a few times. This sequence joins TRBV10-2 and TRBJ1-1, with D maybe TRBD1 (5 bases). The germline V gene encodes CDR1 WSHSY and CDR2 SAAADI. The CDR3 extends over 15 amino acids. V was cut by 7 bases and J by 1 base, with 16 bases left in between. CDR3 sequence (DNA): TGCGCCAGCACCCCGATGGAGGGGTGGAACACTGAAGCTTTCTTT. Translating gives CASTPMEGWNTEAFF.

This clonotype showed up many times. This chain joins TRBV11-3 and TRBJ2-1; D is unresolved. The CDR3 totals 12 residues. V was clipped by 4 bases and J by 6 bases, with 7 bases between them. Germline V gene lookup returns CDR1 SGHNT and CDR2 YENEEA. This CDR3 is CASSYSPNEQFF. CDR3 in DNA: TGTGCCAGCAGCTATTCCCCCAATGAGCAGTTCTTC.

This clonotype was seen at least ten times. This sequence joins TRBV5-1 and TRBJ2-1, with D tentatively TRBD1 (5 bases). V shed 2 bases and J shed 4 bases, with 25 bases lying between them. From germline, CDR1 is SGHRS and CDR2 YFSETQ. The CDR3 covers 19 residues. DNA of the CDR3: TGCGCCAGCAGCTTTACCGCCCAAGGGGCGCTTACCCAATACAATGAGCAGTTCTTC. Translated, it gives CASSFTAQGALTQYNEQFF.

This clonotype was detected many times. This chain uses TRBV5-1 with TRBJ2-1; possible D gene TRBD1, 6 bases. This CDR3 has 14 amino acids. With 3 bases removed from V and 3 bases from J, the gap between germline ends came to 10 bases. Germline lookup yields CDR1 SGHRS and CDR2 YFSETQ. CDR3 bases: TGCGCCAGCAGCTCACCAGGGGTCTACAATGAGCAGTTCTTC. Its protein product is CASSSPGVYNEQFF. Looking up the rest from reference TRBV5-1 and TRBJ2-1 gives the full variable domain: KAGVTQTPRYLIKTRGQQVTLSCSPISGHRSVSWYQQTPGQGLQFLFEYFSETQRNKGNFPGRFSGRQFSNSRSEMNVSTLELGDSALYLCASSSPGVYNEQFFGPGTRLTVL.

The table lists this clonotype with many counts. The chain joins TRBV5-6 to TRBJ2-1; 11 bases are a match to TRBD2. The germline V gene has CDR1 SGHDT and CDR2 YYEEEE. The CDR3 consists of 15 residues. V shed 5 bases, J shed 7 bases, and the junction held 8 bases outside the gene matches. CDR3 coding DNA: TGTGCCAGCAGGGGTAGCGGGAGGGGGAGGAATGAGCAGTTCTTC. Translated: CASRGSGRGRNEQFF.

This clonotype has ten or more counts. The chain employs TRBV7-3 and TRBJ2-6; D is unresolved. The CDR3 is made up of 17 amino acids. V was pared by 1 base and J by 0 bases, with 10 bases between. In germline, CDR1 is SGHTA, CDR2 FQGTGA. The CDR3 is CASSLSGSLSGANVLTF. CDR3 DNA sequence: TGTGCCAGCAGCTTAAGCGGCAGCCTCTCTGGGGCCAACGTCCTGACTTTC. Using reference TRBV7-3 and TRBJ2-6 for the parts outside the CDR3, the full variable domain is GAGVSQTPSNKVTEKGKYVELRCDPISGHTALYWYRQSLGQGPEFLIYFQGTGAADDSGLPNDRFFAVRPEGSVSTLKIQRTERGDSAVYLCASSLSGSLSGANVLTFGAGSRLTVL.

This clonotype was observed a handful of times. This chain uses TRBV6-5 with TRBJ1-3; D gene unclear. Germline V gene lookup returns CDR1 MNHEY and CDR2 SVGAGI. The CDR3 consists of 13 residues. Trimming removed 6 bases from V and 0 bases from J, with 6 bases in between. CDR3 protein: CASRTPSGNTIYF. CDR3 coding DNA: TGTGCCAGCAGGACACCCTCTGGAAACACCATATATTTT.

This clonotype came up many times. This chain joins TRBV6-1 and TRBJ2-4; possibly TRBD2 for D (6 bases). Germline V gene data show CDR1 as MNHNS and CDR2 as SASEGT. The germline V and J ends were trimmed by 3 bases and 8 bases, with 8 bases remaining between them. The CDR3 is made up of 12 amino acids. Here the CDR3 DNA reads TGTGCCAGCAGTGAGCGGGGAGACATTCAGTACTTC. Amino acid sequence: CASSERGDIQYF.

This clonotype was seen repeatedly, ten times or more. The chain uses TRBV10-2 and TRBJ2-5; 10 nucleotides align to TRBD1. With 6 bases clipped from V and 2 bases from J, the junction kept 6 bases outside the gene matches. Germline V gene lookup returns CDR1 WSHSY and CDR2 SAAADI. The CDR3 contains 15 residues. The CDR3 DNA follows: TGCGCCAGCAGCGAGCCGGGACAGGGGCAAGAGACCCAGTACTTC. Amino acid sequence: CASSEPGQGQETQYF.

This clonotype was observed at least ten times. The chain recombines TRBV10-1 with TRBJ2-3; TRBD2 matches at 8 bases. The CDR3 runs 16 residues. After removal of 1 base from V and 4 bases from J, the junction contained 7 bases not matched to a gene. Per germline, CDR1 WNHNN and CDR2 SYGVQD (reference sequence). The CDR3 sequence: CASSELSGRGADTQYF. In nucleotides, the CDR3 is TGCGCCAGCAGTGAGTTGAGCGGGAGAGGGGCAGATACGCAGTATTTT.

The chain has TRBV11-2 and TRBJ1-2; tentatively, D is TRBD1 (5 bases). V shed 5 bases and J shed 0 bases, with 13 bases lying between them. Germline CDR1 reads SGHAT; CDR2 reads FQNNGV. The CDR3 runs 15 residues. CDR3 DNA: TGTGCCAGCAGCGGGGGGACTCCAGCTAACTATGGCTACACCTTC. It specifies CASSGGTPANYGYTF.

A few counts support this clonotype. The chain employs TRBV28 and TRBJ1-2; D is unclear. The germline CDR1 and CDR2 sequences are MDHEN and SYDVKM. The CDR3 is 15 amino acids. Trimming shortened V by 3 bases and J by 4 bases, and 15 bases separated the two germline ends. The CDR3: CASSFGQAKSYGYTF. The CDR3 DNA sequence: TGTGCCAGCAGTTTCGGCCAGGCGAAGAGCTATGGCTACACCTTC.

This clonotype appeared many times. The rearrangement uses TRBV20-1 and TRBJ1-1; possibly TRBD1 for D (5 bases). The CDR3 extends over 13 amino acids. Trimming took 0 bases from V and 1 from J, leaving 6 bases between them. In germline, CDR1 is DFQATT, CDR2 SNEGSKA (reference sequence). The chain's CDR3 is CSAREGGNTEAFF. DNA for the CDR3: TGCAGTGCTAGAGAGGGGGGGAACACTGAAGCTTTCTTT.

This clonotype was detected only a few times. The chain is built from TRBV27 and TRBJ1-1; 9 nucleotides align to TRBD1. Per germline, CDR1 MNHEY and CDR2 SMNVEV (reference sequence). The length of the CDR3 is 17 residues. J gave up 0 bases and V 2 bases, and 7 bases lay outside the gene matches. The CDR3 sequence: CASSLLGTGWMNTEAFF. The CDR3 DNA sequence: TGTGCCAGCAGTTTACTAGGGACAGGGTGGATGAACACTGAAGCTTTCTTT.

In its sample, this clonotype was seen many times. The chain uses TRBV11-2 and TRBJ2-1; possible D gene TRBD1, 5 bases. CDR1 and CDR2 from the germline V gene are SGHAT and FQNNGV. CDR3 length equals 13 residues. V was clipped by 0 bases and J by 10 bases, with 10 bases between them. The chain's CDR3 is CASSLDRAREQFF. CDR3 DNA sequence: TGTGCCAGCAGCTTAGACAGGGCACGGGAGCAGTTCTTC.

The V and J genes are TRBV7-3 and TRBJ2-2; 7 positions agree with TRBD1. Germline CDR1 is SGHTA and CDR2 is FQGTGA. V lost 4 bases to trimming and J lost 5 bases; unmatched junction nucleotides: 7. The CDR3 extends over 15 amino acids. The DNA for the CDR3 is TGTGCCAGCAGCTCGACAGGGTCCCCGACCGGGGAGCTGTTTTTT. Amino acids: CASSSTGSPTGELFF.